Included here is one T cell receptor beta chain sequence, with context. This entry comes from a study of control samples from healthy donors and cancer patients. TCRdb's table, derived via immunoSEQ multiplex PCR, lists solely in-frame clones and lacks some. Seen here are approximately 20,000 clones, around 84% observed once, and the top ten hold around 23%. The CDR3 runs to 14 residues. Germline V gene lookup returns CDR1 KGHDR and CDR2 SFDVKD. V was pared by 1 base and J by 3 bases, with 8 bases between. The source of this sequence is a man in his sixties with colorectal cancer. The sample comprised PBMCs. The chain uses TRBV24-1 and TRBJ1-2; the D gene is possibly TRBD1 (5 bases). The CDR3 loop is CATSDFLRDYGYTF. CDR3 in DNA: TGTGCCACCAGTGATTTCCTCAGGGACTATGGCTACACCTTC.